This T cell receptor beta chain was recorded in a study of OX40 agonist ivuxolimab in advanced cancers. From germline, CDR1 is LNHDA and CDR2 SQIVND (reference sequence). This CDR3 is 13 amino acids long. With 6 bases removed from V and 6 bases from J, the gap between germline ends came to 15 bases. Study-level results: Mean expanded clone counts were higher in CD8+ than CD4+ T cells.

As for this clone: What it binds is not known.

This table comes from immunoSEQ multiplex PCR, and its TCRdb copy is limited to in-frame clones, with some not included. The sample carries around 100,000 clones, roughly nine tenths recorded once. The specimen was CD4+ or CD8+ T cells sorted from blood, collected in a trial of the OX40 agonist ivuxolimab. The sequence came from an adult with an advanced solid tumor such as melanoma, head and neck, liver or kidney cancer. The chain combines TRBV19 with TRBJ2-7; D unresolved. The CDR3 sequence is CASSKTDLGEQYF. The CDR3 DNA sequence: TGTGCCAGTAGCAAGACTGACTTGGGCGAGCAGTACTTC. The full variable domain, in which reference TRBV19 and TRBJ2-7 provide the parts outside the CDR3, is DGGITQSPKYLFRKEGQNVTLSCEQNLNHDAMYWYRQDPGQGLRLIYYSQIVNDFQKGDIAEGYSVSREKKESFPLTVTSAQKNPTAFYLCASSKTDLGEQYFGPGTRLTVT.